What follows are 2 T cell receptor beta chains derived from one specimen sequenced in a study of T-cell memory formation after mild COVID-19. MiXCR, applied by TCRdb to the 5' RACE reads, yields one record per CDR3 protein. The data show 350,000 to 500,000 distinct CDR3 sequences, 20% to 30% seen once. Sequencing was performed on PBMCs or a T cell subset sorted from them (not recorded which). The receptors originated from an adult woman who had mild COVID-19 (a few samples of this study predate the infection). Cell type and time point are not known.

This chain uses TRBV15 with TRBJ1-1; possible D gene TRBD1, 6 bases. Germline loops: CDR1 LNHNV, CDR2 YYDKDF (reference sequence). The CDR3 spans 15 residues. Deletions cut 1 base from V and 7 bases from J, with 16 bases between. CDR3: CATSRGGGRGGEAFF. CDR3 coding DNA: TGTGCCACCAGCAGAGGGGGGGGGCGCGGTGGTGAAGCTTTCTTT.

The chain recombines TRBV5-1 with TRBJ2-1, with D perhaps matching TRBD2 (5 bases). This CDR3 contains 15 residues. The germline gives CDR1 SGHRS, CDR2 YFSETQ. With 0 bases removed from V and 3 bases from J, the gap between germline ends came to 10 bases. DNA of the CDR3: TGCGCCAGCAGCTTGGACGGGGAATTCTACAATGAGCAGTTCTTC. This translates into CASSLDGEFYNEQFF.